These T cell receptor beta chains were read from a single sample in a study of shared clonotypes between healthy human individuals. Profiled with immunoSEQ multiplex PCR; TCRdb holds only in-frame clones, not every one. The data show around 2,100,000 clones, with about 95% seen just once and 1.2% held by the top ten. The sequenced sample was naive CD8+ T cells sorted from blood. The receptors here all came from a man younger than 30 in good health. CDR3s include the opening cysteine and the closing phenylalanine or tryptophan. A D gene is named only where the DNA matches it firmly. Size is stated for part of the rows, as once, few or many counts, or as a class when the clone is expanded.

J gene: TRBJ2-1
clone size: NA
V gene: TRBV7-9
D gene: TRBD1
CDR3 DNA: TGTGCCAGCAGCTTAGAACAGGGGTTTGATGAGCAGTTCTTC
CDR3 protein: CASSLEQGFDEQFF

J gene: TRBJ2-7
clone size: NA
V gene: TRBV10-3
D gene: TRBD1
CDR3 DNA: TGTGCCATCAGTGAGTCAGGGGACAGCTCCTACGAGCAGTACTTC
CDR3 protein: CAISESGDSSYEQYF

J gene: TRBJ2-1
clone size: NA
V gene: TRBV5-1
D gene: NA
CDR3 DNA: TGCGCCAGCAGCTTTGGTCTAGTGGAGCAGTTCTTC
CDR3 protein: CASSFGLVEQFF

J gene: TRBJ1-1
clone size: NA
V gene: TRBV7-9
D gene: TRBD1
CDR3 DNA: TGTGCCAGCAGCTCCGTCCCGGGACAGGGGCTACGGGGCACTGAAGCTTTCTTT
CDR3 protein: CASSSVPGQGLRGTEAFF

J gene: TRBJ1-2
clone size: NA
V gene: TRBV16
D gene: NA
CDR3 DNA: TGTGCCAGCAGCCAGCAGACTGCAAACTATGGCTACACCTTC
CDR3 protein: CASSQQTANYGYTF

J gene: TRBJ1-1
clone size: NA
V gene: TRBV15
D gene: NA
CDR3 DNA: TGTGCCACCAGAGCGCTCGACTGGAACACTGAAGCTTTCTTT
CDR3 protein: CATRALDWNTEAFF

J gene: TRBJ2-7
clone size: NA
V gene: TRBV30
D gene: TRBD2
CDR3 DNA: TGTGCCTGGAGTCTGACTAGCGGGAGTACCGAGCAGTACTTC
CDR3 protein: CAWSLTSGSTEQYF

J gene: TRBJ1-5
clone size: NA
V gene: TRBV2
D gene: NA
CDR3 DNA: TGTGCCAGCAGTGCCGGGGTAGAGGATCAGCCCCAGCATTTT
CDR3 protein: CASSAGVEDQPQHF

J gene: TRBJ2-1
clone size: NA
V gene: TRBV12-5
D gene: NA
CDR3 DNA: TGTGCTAGTTCGGGGGAAAGCTCCTACAATGAGCAGTTCTTC
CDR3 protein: CASSGESSYNEQFF

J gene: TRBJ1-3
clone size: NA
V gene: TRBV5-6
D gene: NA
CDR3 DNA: TGTGCCAGCAGCTTTGGGTACGGAAACACCATATATTTT
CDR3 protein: CASSFGYGNTIYF

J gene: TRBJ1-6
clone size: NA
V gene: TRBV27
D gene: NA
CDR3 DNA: TGTGCCAGCGGGATGTTGAAGGATTCACCCCTCCACTTT
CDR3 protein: CASGMLKDSPLHF

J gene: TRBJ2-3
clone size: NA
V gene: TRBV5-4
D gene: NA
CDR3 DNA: TGTGCCAGCAGCTTGAAAGCGGTGAACACAGATACGCAGTATTTT
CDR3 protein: CASSLKAVNTDTQYF

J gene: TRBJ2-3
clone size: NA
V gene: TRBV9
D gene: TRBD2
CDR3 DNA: TGTGCCAGCAGCGGGCCCGGGGGGGGCGTCGCAGATACGCAGTATTTT
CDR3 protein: CASSGPGGGVADTQYF

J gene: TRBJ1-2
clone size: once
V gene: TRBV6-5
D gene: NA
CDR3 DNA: TGTGCCAGCAGTTATCAGGGCCCAAACTATGGCTACACCTTC
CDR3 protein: CASSYQGPNYGYTF

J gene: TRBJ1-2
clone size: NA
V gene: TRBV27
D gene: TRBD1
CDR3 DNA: TGTGCCAGCAGTACCGAGGGTGGGACAGGGGGCTATGGCTACACCTTC
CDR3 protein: CASSTEGGTGGYGYTF

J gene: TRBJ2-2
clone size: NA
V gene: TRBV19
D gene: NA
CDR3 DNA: TGTGCCAGTAGGGGGAAGACCGGGGAGCTGTTTTTT
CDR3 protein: CASRGKTGELFF

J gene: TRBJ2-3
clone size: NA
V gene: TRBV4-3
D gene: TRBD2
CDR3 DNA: TGCGCCAGCAGCCAAGATATTGGACTAGCCCCAGATACGCAGTATTTT
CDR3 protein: CASSQDIGLAPDTQYF

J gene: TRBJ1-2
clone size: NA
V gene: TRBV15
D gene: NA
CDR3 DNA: TGTGCCACCAGCAGGGCAGAGGGTGGCTACACCTTC
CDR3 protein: CATSRAEGGYTF

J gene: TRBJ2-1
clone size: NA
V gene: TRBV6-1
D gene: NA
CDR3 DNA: TGTGCCAGCAGTGATGAGGAAGATCAATTTGAGCAGTTCTTC
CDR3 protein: CASSDEEDQFEQFF

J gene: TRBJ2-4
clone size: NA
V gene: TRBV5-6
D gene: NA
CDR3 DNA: TGTGCCAGCAGCTTGGGATCCGGGGACATTCAGTACTTC
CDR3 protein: CASSLGSGDIQYF

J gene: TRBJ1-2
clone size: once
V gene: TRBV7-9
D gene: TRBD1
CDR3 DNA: TGTGCCAGCAGCTCAAAGGGGGCGTCCCTTTTGGATGGCTACACCTTC
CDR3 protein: CASSSKGASLLDGYTF

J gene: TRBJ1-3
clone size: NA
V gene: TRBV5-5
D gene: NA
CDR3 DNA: TGTGCCAGCAGCCCACCGGGATCCGGGACCATATATTTT
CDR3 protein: CASSPPGSGTIYF

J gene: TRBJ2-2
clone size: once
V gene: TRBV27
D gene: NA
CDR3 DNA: TGTGCCAGCAGTTTATTGGGGCCTGGAGGCACCGGGGAGCTGTTTTTT
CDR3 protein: CASSLLGPGGTGELFF

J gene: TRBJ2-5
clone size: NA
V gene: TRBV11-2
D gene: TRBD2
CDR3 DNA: TGTGCCAGCAGCTTAGATCAGAGGGGACCGGGACTACCCGAGACCCAGTACTTC
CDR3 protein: CASSLDQRGPGLPETQYF

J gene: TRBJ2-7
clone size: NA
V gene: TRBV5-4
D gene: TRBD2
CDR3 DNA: TGTGCCAGCAGCTTGGGTGGGGCCGGGAGGGAGTACTTC
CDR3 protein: CASSLGGAGREYF

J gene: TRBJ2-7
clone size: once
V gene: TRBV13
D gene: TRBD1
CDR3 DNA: TGTGCCAGCAGCTTACGGGTAGGGGGGACAGGGGTATTCAACGAGCAGTACTTC
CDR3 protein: CASSLRVGGTGVFNEQYF

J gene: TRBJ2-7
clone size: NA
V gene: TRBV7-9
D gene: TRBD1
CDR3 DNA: TGTGCCAGCAGCTTAGCGAAAGGACAGGGGGCCGCCTACGAGCAGTACTTC
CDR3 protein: CASSLAKGQGAAYEQYF

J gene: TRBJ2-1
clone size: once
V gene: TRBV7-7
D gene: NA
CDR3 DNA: TGTGCTAGCAGCTCCGGACTCTACAATGAGCAGTTCTTC
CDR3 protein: CASSSGLYNEQFF

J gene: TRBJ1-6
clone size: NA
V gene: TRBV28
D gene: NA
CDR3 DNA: TGTGCCAGCAGTTTTGCACTGAATAATTCACCCCTCCACTTT
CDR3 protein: CASSFALNNSPLHF

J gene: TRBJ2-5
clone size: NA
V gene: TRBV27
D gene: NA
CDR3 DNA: TGTGCCAGCAGTTTCGATACCCTTGGGGAGACCCAGTACTTC
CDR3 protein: CASSFDTLGETQYF

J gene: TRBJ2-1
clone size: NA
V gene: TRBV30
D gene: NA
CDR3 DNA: TGTGCCTGGGGGTTTTCCGCCCGGGATGAGCAGTTCTTC
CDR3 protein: CAWGFSARDEQFF

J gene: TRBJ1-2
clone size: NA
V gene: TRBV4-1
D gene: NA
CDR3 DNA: TGCGCCAGCAGCCAAGATAAGTTCGGAGCTAACTATGGCTACACCTTC
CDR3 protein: CASSQDKFGANYGYTF

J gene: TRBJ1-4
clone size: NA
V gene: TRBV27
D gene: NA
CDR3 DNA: TGTGCCAGCAGTTTAATCCAGTCCTTTGGGGGTAATGAAAAACTGTTTTTT
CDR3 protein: CASSLIQSFGGNEKLFF

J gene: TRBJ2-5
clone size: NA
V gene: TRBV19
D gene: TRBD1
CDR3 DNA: TGTGCCACCCGGACAGGGGGAAGAGAGACCCAGTACTTC
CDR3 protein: CATRTGGRETQYF

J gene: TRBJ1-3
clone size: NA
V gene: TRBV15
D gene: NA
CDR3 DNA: TGTGCCACCAGCAGAGTGGAGGGAAACACCATATATTTT
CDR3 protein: CATSRVEGNTIYF

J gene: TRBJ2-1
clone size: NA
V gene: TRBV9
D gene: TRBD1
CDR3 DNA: TGTGCCAGCAGCGTAGATGGGACAGGGATGGATGAGCAGTTCTTC
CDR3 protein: CASSVDGTGMDEQFF

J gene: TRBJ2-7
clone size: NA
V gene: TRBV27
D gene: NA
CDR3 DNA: TGTGCCAGCAGCCCTAACAGCTGGCCAGGGAACGAGCAGTACTTC
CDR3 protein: CASSPNSWPGNEQYF

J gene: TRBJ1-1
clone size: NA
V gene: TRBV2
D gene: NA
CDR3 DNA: TGTGCCGGCGGACTTATGAACACTGAAGCTTTCTTT
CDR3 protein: CAGGLMNTEAFF

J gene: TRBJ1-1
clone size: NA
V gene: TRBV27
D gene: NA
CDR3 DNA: TGTGCCAGCAGCCTAGATTGGAGATTGGAAGCTTTCTTT
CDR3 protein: CASSLDWRLEAFF

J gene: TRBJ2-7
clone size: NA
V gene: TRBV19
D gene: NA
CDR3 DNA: TGTGCCAGTAGTATAGCAGGAAAGGGGACCTACGAGCAGTACTTC
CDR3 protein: CASSIAGKGTYEQYF

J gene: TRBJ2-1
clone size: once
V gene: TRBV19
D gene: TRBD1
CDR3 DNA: TGTGCCAGTAGCCAACAGGGGGTTTTCTCCTACAATGAGCAGTTCTTC
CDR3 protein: CASSQQGVFSYNEQFF

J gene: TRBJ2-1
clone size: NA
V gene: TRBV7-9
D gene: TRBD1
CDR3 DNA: TGTGCCAGCAGTGGGGGACAGGGGTTGAATGAGCAGTTCTTC
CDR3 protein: CASSGGQGLNEQFF

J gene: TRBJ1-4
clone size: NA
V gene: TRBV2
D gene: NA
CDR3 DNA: TGTGCCAGCAGTGAACCGACGACTCTAGAAAAACTGTTTTTT
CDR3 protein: CASSEPTTLEKLFF

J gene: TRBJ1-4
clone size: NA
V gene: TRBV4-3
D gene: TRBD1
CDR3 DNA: TGCGCCAGCAGCTCCGGGACAGCAACTAATGAAAAACTGTTTTTT
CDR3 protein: CASSSGTATNEKLFF

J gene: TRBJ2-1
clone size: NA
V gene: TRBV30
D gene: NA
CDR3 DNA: TGTGCCTGGAGTTTGGCGGGTATGTATAGCTCCTACAATGAGCAGTTCTTC
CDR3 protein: CAWSLAGMYSSYNEQFF

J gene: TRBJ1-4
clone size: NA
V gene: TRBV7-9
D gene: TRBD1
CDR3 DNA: TGTGCCAGCAGCTTCCCCGGGACAGGGGGTGCAACTAATGAAAAACTGTTTTTT
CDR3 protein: CASSFPGTGGATNEKLFF

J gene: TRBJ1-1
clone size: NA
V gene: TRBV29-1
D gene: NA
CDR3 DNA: TGCAGCGTTGAATTTGGGGGGCAAGAGGCTTTCTTT
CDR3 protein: CSVEFGGQEAFF

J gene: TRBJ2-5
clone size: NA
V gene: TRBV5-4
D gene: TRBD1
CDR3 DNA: TGTGCCAGCAGCCCGACAGGGGACGAGACCCAGTACTTC
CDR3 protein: CASSPTGDETQYF

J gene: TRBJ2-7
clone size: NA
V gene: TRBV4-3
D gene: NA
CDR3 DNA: TGCGCCAGCACCCCGACCCGGGACTCCAACTCCTACGAGCAGTACTTC
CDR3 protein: CASTPTRDSNSYEQYF

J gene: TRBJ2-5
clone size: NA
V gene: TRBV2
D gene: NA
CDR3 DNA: TGTGCCAGCACCGAGGGAGTTCAAGAGACCCAGTACTTC
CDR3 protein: CASTEGVQETQYF

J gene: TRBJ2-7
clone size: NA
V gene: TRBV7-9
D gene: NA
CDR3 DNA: TGTGCCAGCAGCTTAGCGAACAGGGTCTACGAGCAGTACTTC
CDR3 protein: CASSLANRVYEQYF

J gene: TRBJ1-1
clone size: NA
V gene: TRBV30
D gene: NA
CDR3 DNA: TGTGCCTGGGGGGGGCTAGCGATGAACACTGAAGCTTTCTTT
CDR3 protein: CAWGGLAMNTEAFF

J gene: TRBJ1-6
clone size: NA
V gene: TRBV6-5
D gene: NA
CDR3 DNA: TGTGCCAGCAGCATGGGAGTGCCACCCCTCCACTTT
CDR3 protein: CASSMGVPPLHF

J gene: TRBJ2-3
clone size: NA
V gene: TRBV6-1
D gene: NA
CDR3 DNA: TGTGCCAGCAACGAGGTTACAGATACGCAGTATTTT
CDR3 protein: CASNEVTDTQYF

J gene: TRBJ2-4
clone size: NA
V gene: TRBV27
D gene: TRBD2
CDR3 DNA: TGTGCCAGCAGTTTATCGGCGGGGGGGGACATTCAGTACTTC
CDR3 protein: CASSLSAGGDIQYF

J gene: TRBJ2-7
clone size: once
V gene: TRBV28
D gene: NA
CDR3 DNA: TGTGCCAGCAGTTTTCGGTCAGGTGGCGAGCAGTACTTC
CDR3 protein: CASSFRSGGEQYF

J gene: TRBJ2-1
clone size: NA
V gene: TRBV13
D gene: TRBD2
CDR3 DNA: TGTGCCAGCAGCACCCGGACTAGCGGGAGGATCACTGAGCAGTTCTTC
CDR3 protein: CASSTRTSGRITEQFF

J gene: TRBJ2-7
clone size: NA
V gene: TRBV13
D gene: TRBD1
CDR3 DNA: TGTGCCAGCAGCTTCCCGGGACAGGTCTACGAGCAGTACTTC
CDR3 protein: CASSFPGQVYEQYF

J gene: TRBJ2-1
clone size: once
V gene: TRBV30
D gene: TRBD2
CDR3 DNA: TGTGCCTGGAGTGTACTAGCGGGAGGGCTTGTGAATGAGCAGTTCTTC
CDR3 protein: CAWSVLAGGLVNEQFF

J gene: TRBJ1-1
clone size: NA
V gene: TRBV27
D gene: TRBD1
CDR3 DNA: TGTGCCAGCAGTTTATTGGACAGGACTGAAGCTTTCTTT
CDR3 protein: CASSLLDRTEAFF